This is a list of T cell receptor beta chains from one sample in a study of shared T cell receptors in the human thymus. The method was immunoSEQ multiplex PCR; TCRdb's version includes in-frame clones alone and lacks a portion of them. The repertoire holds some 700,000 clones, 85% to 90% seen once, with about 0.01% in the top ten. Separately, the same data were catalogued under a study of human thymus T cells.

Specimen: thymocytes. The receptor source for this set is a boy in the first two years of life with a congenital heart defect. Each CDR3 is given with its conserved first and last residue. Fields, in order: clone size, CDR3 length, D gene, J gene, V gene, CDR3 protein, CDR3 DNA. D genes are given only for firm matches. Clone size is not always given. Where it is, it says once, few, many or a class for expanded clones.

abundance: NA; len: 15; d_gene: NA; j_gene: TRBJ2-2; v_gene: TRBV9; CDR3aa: CASSPHGGRPGELFF; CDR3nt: TGTGCCAGCAGCCCACACGGGGGGCGCCCCGGGGAGCTGTTTTTT
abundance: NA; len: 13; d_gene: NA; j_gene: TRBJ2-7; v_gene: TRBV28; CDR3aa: CASSSGIPYEQYF; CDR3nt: TGTGCCAGCAGTTCCGGGATTCCCTACGAGCAGTACTTC
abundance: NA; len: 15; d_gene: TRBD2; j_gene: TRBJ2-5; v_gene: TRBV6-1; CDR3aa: CASSFTFRDYLTQYF; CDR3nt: TGTGCCAGCAGTTTCACCTTCCGGGACTATCTAACCCAGTACTTC
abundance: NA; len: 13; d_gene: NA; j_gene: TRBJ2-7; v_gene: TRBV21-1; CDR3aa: CASSSRGPSEQYF; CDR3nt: TGTGCCAGCAGCTCCCGGGGTCCCAGTGAGCAGTACTTC
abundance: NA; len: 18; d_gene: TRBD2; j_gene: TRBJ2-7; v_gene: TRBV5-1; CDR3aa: CASSRWYVLAGNSYEQYF; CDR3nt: TGCGCCAGCAGCCGCTGGTATGTTCTAGCGGGGAACTCCTACGAGCAGTACTTC
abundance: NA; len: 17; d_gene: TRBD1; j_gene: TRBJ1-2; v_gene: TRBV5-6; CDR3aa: CASSLAGQGFIPYGYTF; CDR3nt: TGTGCCAGCAGCTTGGCCGGACAGGGATTCATCCCCTATGGCTACACCTTC
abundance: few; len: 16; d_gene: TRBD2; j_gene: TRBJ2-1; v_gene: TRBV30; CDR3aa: CAWSVIGPSGSHEQFF; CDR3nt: TGTGCCTGGAGTGTAATAGGGCCTAGCGGGAGTCATGAGCAGTTCTTC
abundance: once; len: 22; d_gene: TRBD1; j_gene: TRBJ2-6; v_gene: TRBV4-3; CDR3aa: CASSQDSIRDRDDFLGANVLTF; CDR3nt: TGCGCCAGCAGCCAAGATAGTATTAGGGACAGGGATGACTTTCTGGGGGCCAACGTCCTGACTTTC
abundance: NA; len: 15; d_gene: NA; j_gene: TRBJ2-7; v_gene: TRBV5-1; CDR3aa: CASSFRDWIPYEQYF; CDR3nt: TGCGCCAGCAGCTTCCGGGACTGGATACCCTACGAGCAGTACTTC
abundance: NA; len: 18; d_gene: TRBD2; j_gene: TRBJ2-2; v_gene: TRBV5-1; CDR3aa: CASSTKTPGTRSPGELFF; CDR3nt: TGCGCCAGCAGCACTAAAACCCCCGGGACTAGGTCCCCCGGGGAGCTGTTTTTT
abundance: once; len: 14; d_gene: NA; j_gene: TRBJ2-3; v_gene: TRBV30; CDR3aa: CASKVDEDTPPQYF; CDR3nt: TGTGCTTCAAAGGTCGACGAGGATACCCCTCCGCAGTATTTT
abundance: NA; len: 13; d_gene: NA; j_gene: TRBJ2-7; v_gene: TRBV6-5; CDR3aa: CASSYYGTGEQYF; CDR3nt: TGTGCCAGCAGTTACTACGGTACGGGCGAGCAGTACTTC
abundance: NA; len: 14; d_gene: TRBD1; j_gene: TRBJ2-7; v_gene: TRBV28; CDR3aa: CASSLTGPTYEQYF; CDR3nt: TGTGCCAGCAGTTTGACAGGGCCGACCTACGAGCAGTACTTC
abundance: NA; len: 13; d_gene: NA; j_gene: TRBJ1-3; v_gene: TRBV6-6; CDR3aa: CASSYGGGNTIYF; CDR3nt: TGTGCCAGCAGTTACGGGGGGGGCAACACCATATATTTT
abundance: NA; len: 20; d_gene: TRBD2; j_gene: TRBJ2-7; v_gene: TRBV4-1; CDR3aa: CASSQGKGLIAGDHSYEQYF; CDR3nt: TGCGCCAGCAGCCAGGGTAAGGGGCTGATAGCGGGAGACCACTCCTACGAGCAGTACTTC
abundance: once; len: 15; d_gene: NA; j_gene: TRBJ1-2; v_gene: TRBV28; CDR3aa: CASSSPGTRNYGYTF; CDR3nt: TGTGCCAGCAGTTCCCCCGGGACAAGGAACTATGGCTACACCTTC
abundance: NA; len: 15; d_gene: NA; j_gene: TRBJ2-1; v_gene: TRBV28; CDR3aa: CASSGGLGSYNEQFF; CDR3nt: TGTGCCAGCAGTGGGGGACTTGGCTCCTACAATGAGCAGTTCTTC
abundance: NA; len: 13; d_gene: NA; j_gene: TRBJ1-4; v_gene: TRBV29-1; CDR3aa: CSMRESLAEKLFF; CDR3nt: TGCAGCATGAGGGAATCTCTTGCCGAAAAACTGTTTTTT
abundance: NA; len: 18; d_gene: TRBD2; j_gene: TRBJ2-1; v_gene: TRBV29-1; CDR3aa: CSALGLAGPESSYNEQFF; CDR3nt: TGCAGCGCCTTAGGACTAGCGGGTCCCGAAAGCTCCTACAATGAGCAGTTCTTC
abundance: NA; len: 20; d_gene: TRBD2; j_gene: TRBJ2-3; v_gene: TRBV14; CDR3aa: CASSQDSGDSGLSSTDTQYF; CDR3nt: TGTGCCAGCAGCCAAGATTCCGGGGATAGCGGGCTTTCTAGCACAGATACGCAGTATTTT
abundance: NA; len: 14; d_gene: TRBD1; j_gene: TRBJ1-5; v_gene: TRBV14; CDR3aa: CASSKTGERQPQHF; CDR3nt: TGTGCCAGCAGCAAGACAGGGGAGAGGCAGCCCCAGCATTTT
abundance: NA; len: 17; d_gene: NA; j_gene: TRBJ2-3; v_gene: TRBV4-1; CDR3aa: CASSQEGRDASTDTQYF; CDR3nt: TGCGCCAGCAGCCAAGAGGGGCGGGACGCTAGCACAGATACGCAGTATTTT
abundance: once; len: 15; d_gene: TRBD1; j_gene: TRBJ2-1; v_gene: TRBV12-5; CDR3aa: CASGPDRVLYNEQFF; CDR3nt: TGTGCTAGTGGCCCTGACAGGGTCCTCTACAATGAGCAGTTCTTC
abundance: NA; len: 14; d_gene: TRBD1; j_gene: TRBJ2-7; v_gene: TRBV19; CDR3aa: CASSPGQGCDEQYF; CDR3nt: TGTGCCAGTAGTCCAGGACAGGGTTGCGACGAGCAGTACTTC
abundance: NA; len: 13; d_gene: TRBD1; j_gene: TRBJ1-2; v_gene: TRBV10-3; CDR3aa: CAIMEDRGVGYTF; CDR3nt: TGTGCCATCATGGAGGACAGGGGAGTAGGCTACACCTTC
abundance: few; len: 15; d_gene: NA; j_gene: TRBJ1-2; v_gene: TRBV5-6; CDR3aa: CASSLAWQANYGYTF; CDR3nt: TGTGCCAGCAGCTTGGCCTGGCAGGCTAACTATGGCTACACCTTC
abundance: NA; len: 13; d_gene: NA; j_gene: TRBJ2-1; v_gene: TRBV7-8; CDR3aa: CASSHPSSDEQFF; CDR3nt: TGTGCCAGCAGCCACCCCAGTTCCGATGAGCAGTTCTTC
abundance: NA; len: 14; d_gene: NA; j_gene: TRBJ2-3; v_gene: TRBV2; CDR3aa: CANTRRRLTDTQYF; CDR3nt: TGTGCCAACACCCGGAGGAGGTTGACAGATACGCAGTATTTT
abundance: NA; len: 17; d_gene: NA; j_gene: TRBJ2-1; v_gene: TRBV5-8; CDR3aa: CASSCEDSVSSYNEQFF; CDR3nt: TGTGCCAGCAGCTGCGAGGACAGCGTAAGCTCCTACAATGAGCAGTTCTTC
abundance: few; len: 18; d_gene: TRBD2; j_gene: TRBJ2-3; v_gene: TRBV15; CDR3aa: CATSRDPLAGGSTDTQYF; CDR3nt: TGTGCCACCAGCAGAGATCCCCTAGCGGGAGGGTCCACAGATACGCAGTATTTT
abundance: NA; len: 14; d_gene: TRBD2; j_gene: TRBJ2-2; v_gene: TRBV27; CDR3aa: CASSTSGATGELFF; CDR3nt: TGTGCCAGCAGCACTAGCGGAGCCACCGGGGAGCTGTTTTTT
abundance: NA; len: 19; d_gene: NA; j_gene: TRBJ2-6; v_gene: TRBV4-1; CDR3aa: CASSQGEGRLLSGANVLTF; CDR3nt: TGCGCCAGCAGCCAAGGTGAGGGCAGGCTCCTCTCTGGGGCCAACGTCCTGACTTTC
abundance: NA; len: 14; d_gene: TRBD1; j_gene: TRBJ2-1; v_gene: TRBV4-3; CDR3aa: CASSQVNRGYEQFF; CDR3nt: TGCGCCAGCAGCCAAGTCAACAGGGGGTATGAGCAGTTCTTC
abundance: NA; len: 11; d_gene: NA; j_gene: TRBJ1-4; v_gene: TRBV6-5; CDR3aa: CASRQDEKLFF; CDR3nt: TGTGCCAGCAGACAGGATGAAAAACTGTTTTTT
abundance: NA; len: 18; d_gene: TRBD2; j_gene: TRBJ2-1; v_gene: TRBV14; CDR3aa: CASSRRKGSGPSYNEQFF; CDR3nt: TGTGCCAGCAGCCGGCGTAAGGGTAGCGGGCCTTCCTACAATGAGCAGTTCTTC
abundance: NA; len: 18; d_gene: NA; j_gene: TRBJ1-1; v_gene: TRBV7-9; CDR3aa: CASSLGQRIPPMNTEAFF; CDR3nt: TGTGCCAGCAGCTTAGGTCAGAGGATCCCCCCCATGAACACTGAAGCTTTCTTT